The clone carrying this T cell receptor beta chain was found a few times. Its specificity is unknown. The data originate from a study of identical twins. Study conclusions and caveats: There is a chance that invariant MAIT and iNKT cells partially muddied zero-insertion analyses. Models predicted too little out-of-frame TCR alpha sharing in monozygotic twins. Within cord blood, abundant beta clonotypes carried fewer insertions, but memory repertoires showed no such trend.

The length of the CDR3 is 14 residues. The V and J ends lost 0 bases and 4 bases respectively, with 7 bases between them. CDR1 is MGHRA and CDR2 is YSYEKL in the germline V gene. Template switching (which added a universal primer site) was used, and cDNA carried unique molecular identifiers. TCRdb reanalysed the 5' RACE reads using MiXCR and keeps one entry per CDR3 protein. This table holds 450,000 to 600,000 distinct CDR3 sequences, 20% to 25% found once. A further study also used this sample, focusing on yellow fever vaccine responses in identical twins.

The sample taken for sequencing was CD4+ T cells sorted from blood. The TCR originated in a young woman in good health. This rearrangement joins TRBV4-1 to TRBJ2-1; D gene ambiguous. The DNA for the CDR3 is TGCGCCAGCAGCCAAGACATGGGTTACAATGAGCAGTTCTTC. This encodes CASSQDMGYNEQFF.